These 24 T cell receptor beta chains share one sample of origin, sequenced in a study of cytomegalovirus exposure and HLA in healthy donors. Primers included in the PCR were 60 Vbeta and 13 Jbeta primers. Sequenced by immunoSEQ multiplex PCR; TCRdb stores in-frame clones only, minus some. The sample has 90,000 to 120,000 clones, over 75% seen once. The sequenced sample was PBMCs. The receptors were sampled from a woman aged 18-29 years in good health and CMV-seropositive.

This sequence joins TRBV27 and TRBJ1-5, with D maybe TRBD1 (6 bases). The V gene lost 6 bases and the J gene lost 6 bases, with 18 bases spanning the gap. The CDR3 consists of 15 residues. Germline lookup yields CDR1 MNHEY and CDR2 SMNVEV (reference sequence). The DNA for the CDR3 is TGTGCCAGCAGCCTCGGGGGGCAGGGAGGTCAGCCCCAGCATTTT. Translating it yields CASSLGGQGGQPQHF.

This clone was found once. This chain links TRBV27 with TRBJ1-6; 7 bases fit TRBD1. With V trimmed by 5 bases and J by 10 bases, 17 bases remained unmatched. Germline-derived CDR1 and CDR2 are MNHEY and SMNVEV (reference sequence). This CDR3 contains 17 residues. CDR3 DNA sequence: TGTGCCAGCAGTGCCCAGTTCCCGACAGGGTGGGTATCACCCCTCCACTTT. Translation: CASSAQFPTGWVSPLHF.

The gene calls are TRBV19 and TRBJ2-2; 8 nucleotides match TRBD2. Per germline, CDR1 LNHDA and CDR2 SQIVND (reference sequence). This CDR3 contains 17 residues. With V trimmed by 1 base and J by 7 bases, 11 bases remained unmatched. CDR3: CASSIVGPAGAHGELFF. CDR3 bases: TGTGCCAGTAGTATAGTTGGCCCAGCGGGAGCTCACGGGGAGCTGTTTTTT.

The chain joins TRBV19 to TRBJ2-1; possibly TRBD1 for D (5 bases). This CDR3 has 15 amino acids. The V end was cut by 7 bases, the J end by 5 bases, with 18 bases between. Per germline, CDR1 LNHDA and CDR2 SQIVND (reference sequence). The CDR3 DNA sequence: TGTGCCAGTAACCTGGGGCTAGGGCTTAACAATGAGCAGTTCTTC. Amino acids: CASNLGLGLNNEQFF.

In this sample, this clone turned up once. This chain connects TRBV5-1 to TRBJ1-1; D gene ambiguous. There are 11 residues in the CDR3. Trimming removed 3 bases at V and 11 bases at J, with 11 bases between. From germline, CDR1 is SGHRS and CDR2 YFSETQ. In DNA form, the CDR3 reads TGCGCCAGCAGCTCCGAGGTGGCGGCTTTCTTT. Its translation: CASSSEVAAFF.

This clone came up once. This chain links TRBV6-1 with TRBJ2-7, with D possibly being TRBD1 (6 bases). Trimming removed 2 bases at V and 3 bases at J, with 14 bases between. Germline lookup yields CDR1 MNHNS and CDR2 SASEGT. The CDR3 spans 15 residues. The CDR3 spells CASSEPADSGYEQYF. CDR3 sequence (DNA): TGTGCCAGCAGTGAACCCGCGGACAGCGGCTACGAGCAGTACTTC.

This clone was found a few times. The chain links TRBV6-6 to TRBJ2-1; D gene uncertain. Germline CDR1 and CDR2: MNHNY and SVGAGI (reference sequence). The CDR3 is 13 amino acids. V gave up 2 bases and J gave up 9 bases, with 11 bases separating them. The DNA for the CDR3 is TGTGCCAGCAGTTACCCGTCCTTCCGTGAGCAGTTCTTC. It translates to CASSYPSFREQFF.

This clone has a handful of counts. The V gene is TRBV28, the J gene TRBJ2-7; D is perhaps TRBD2 (5 bases). The germline V and J ends were trimmed by 5 bases and 3 bases, with 14 bases remaining between them. Germline V lookup: CDR1 MDHEN, CDR2 SYDVKM. CDR3 length equals 14 residues. The CDR3 spells CASSPNWRVYEQYF. Written as DNA, the CDR3 is TGTGCCAGCAGTCCCAACTGGCGGGTCTACGAGCAGTACTTC.

The chain combines TRBV4-1 with TRBJ1-2; a weak D match, TRBD1 (5 bases). Germline-derived CDR1 and CDR2 are MGHRA and YSYEKL. Trimming took 4 bases from V and 8 from J, leaving 14 bases between them. The CDR3 is 13 residues long. The CDR3 here is CASSLSGVRGYTF. CDR3 bases: TGCGCCAGCAGCCTCTCGGGGGTCCGGGGCTACACCTTC.

This rearrangement joins TRBV6-6 to TRBJ1-5; D may be TRBD1 (5 bases). Germline-derived CDR1 and CDR2 are MNHNY and SVGAGI (reference sequence). The germline V and J ends were trimmed by 0 bases and 4 bases, with 7 bases remaining between them. There are 14 residues in the CDR3. The CDR3: CASSYSGGNQPQHF. The CDR3 nucleotides read TGTGCCAGCAGTTACTCGGGGGGGAATCAGCCCCAGCATTTT.

V usage is TRBV4-2 and J usage is TRBJ2-1; TRBD1 aligns across 10 bases. J lost 2 bases, V lost 4 bases, and 2 bases had no gene match. CDR1 and CDR2 (germline): LGHNA, YNFKEQ. This CDR3 comprises 15 residues. CDR3 sequence: CASSPGTGAYNEQFF. The CDR3 DNA reads as TGTGCCAGCAGCCCCGGGACAGGGGCCTACAATGAGCAGTTCTTC.

This chain links TRBV28 with TRBJ2-1, with 11 positions matching TRBD2. Trimming cost V 4 bases and J 0 bases; bases outside gene matches: 8. This CDR3 is built from 18 residues. Germline values: CDR1 MDHEN, CDR2 SYDVKM. Here the CDR3 reads CASSSLGLAESSYNEQFF. The CDR3 nucleotides are TGTGCCAGCAGTTCCTTGGGACTAGCGGAGAGCTCCTACAATGAGCAGTTCTTC.

The chain uses TRBV5-4 and TRBJ2-1, with 9 positions matching TRBD2. J lost 5 bases, V lost 10 bases, and 13 bases had no gene match. The germline V gene encodes CDR1 SGHNT and CDR2 YYREEE (reference sequence). This CDR3 is 15 amino acids long. DNA for the CDR3: TGTGCCGCGGGGGGGCATGGTAGCAGAAACAATGAGCAGTTCTTC. It encodes CAAGGHGSRNNEQFF.

The chain couples TRBV10-3 to TRBJ2-1; 14 nucleotides agree with TRBD2. With V trimmed by 6 bases and J by 0 bases, 10 bases remained unmatched. The CDR3 is made up of 19 amino acids. Germline V gene lookup returns CDR1 ENHRY and CDR2 SYGVKD. As DNA, the CDR3 is TGTGCCATCAGGCAAGGACTAGCGGGAGGCCCAAGCTCCTACAATGAGCAGTTCTTC. Encoded protein: CAIRQGLAGGPSSYNEQFF.

CDR3 coding DNA: TGTGCCAGCAGCCAAGAAAATCCGGGAGGGAGTAATGAGCAGTTCTTC. Translation: CASSQENPGGSNEQFF. The gene calls are TRBV4-2 and TRBJ2-1; 8 nucleotides agree with TRBD2. This CDR3 is built from 16 residues. Germline CDR1 reads LGHNA; CDR2 reads YNFKEQ. V was clipped by 0 bases and J by 7 bases; unmatched bases: 8.

The V and J genes are TRBV28 and TRBJ1-1, with D unresolved. CDR1 and CDR2 (germline): MDHEN, SYDVKM. The CDR3 contains 14 residues. Trimming cost V 6 bases and J 1 base, with 12 bases left between them. The CDR3 DNA reads as TGTGCCAGCAGCCTGGGAGCGGGGAACACTGAAGCTTTCTTT. It yields the protein CASSLGAGNTEAFF.

In regard to this clone: One junction end does not reproduce the germline sequence, and a read error may be involved. The chain joins TRBV6-5 to TRBJ2-6; D is ambiguous. Germline assignment: CDR1 MNHEY and CDR2 SVGAGI. The CDR3 loop spans 13 amino acids. CDR3 bases: TGTGCCAGCAGGTACTCTGGGGCCAACGTCCTGACTTTC. Amino acid sequence: CASRYSGANVLTF.

The rearrangement uses TRBV30 and TRBJ2-3; weak D call: TRBD2 (5 bases). The germline V and J ends were trimmed by 5 bases and 0 bases, with 12 bases remaining between them. CDR1 GTSNPN and CDR2 SVGIG come from the germline V gene (reference sequence). This CDR3 spans 14 amino acids. The CDR3 here is CAWDPSRSTDTQYF. CDR3 in DNA: TGTGCCTGGGACCCTAGCAGGAGCACAGATACGCAGTATTTT.

The rearrangement uses TRBV7-3 and TRBJ2-1; 12 nucleotides agree with TRBD2. V lost 2 bases, J lost 8 bases, and 10 bases stayed unmatched. Germline CDR1 reads SGHTA; CDR2 reads FQGTGA. This CDR3 is 17 amino acids long. As DNA, the CDR3 is TGTGCCAGCAGCTTACCCCTGACTAGCGGGGGCGTGCATGAGCAGTTCTTC. Its translation is CASSLPLTSGGVHEQFF.

The chain combines TRBV5-1 with TRBJ1-6, with TRBD1 matching 8 bases. Looked up from germline, CDR1 is SGHRS and CDR2 is YFSETQ. The CDR3 covers 19 residues. V gave up 0 bases and J gave up 0 bases; unmatched junction bases: 8. The CDR3 protein is CASSLGAQGASSYNSPLHF. In DNA form, the CDR3 reads TGCGCCAGCAGCTTGGGGGCCCAGGGGGCGAGCTCCTATAATTCACCCCTCCACTTT.

This chain links TRBV2 with TRBJ2-2; perhaps TRBD1 as D (6 bases). V dropped 7 bases and J dropped 5 bases, with 14 bases sitting between them. Germline assignment: CDR1 SNHLY and CDR2 FYNNEI. This CDR3 has 14 amino acids. CDR3 sequence: CASIQGAGTGELFF. The CDR3 nucleotides read TGTGCCAGCATACAGGGAGCAGGAACCGGGGAGCTGTTTTTT.

The chain carries TRBV11-2 and TRBJ1-2; D remains ambiguous. Germline-derived CDR1 and CDR2 are SGHAT and FQNNGV. V was pared by 3 bases and J by 4 bases, with 9 bases between. The CDR3 contains 13 residues. The CDR3 DNA is TGTGCCAGCAGCTTCCCGGCAGGCTATGGCTACACCTTC. Translating it yields CASSFPAGYGYTF.

V usage is TRBV30 and J usage is TRBJ1-5; D not certain. The CDR3 has 13 amino acids. Trimming pared 0 bases from V and 4 bases from J, leaving 7 bases between. Per germline, CDR1 GTSNPN and CDR2 SVGIG (reference sequence). The CDR3 loop reads CAWSVDGNQPQHF. In nucleotides, the CDR3 is TGTGCCTGGAGTGTAGACGGGAATCAGCCCCAGCATTTT.

The gene calls are TRBV10-3 and TRBJ2-6, with D possibly matching TRBD1 (5 bases). V lost 4 bases and J 4 bases, leaving 8 bases between the germline ends. CDR3 size: 14 residues. CDR1 and CDR2 from the germline V gene are ENHRY and SYGVKD. The CDR3 loop reads CAISVGPGANVLTF. CDR3 coding DNA: TGTGCCATCAGTGTGGGGCCCGGGGCCAACGTCCTGACTTTC.